The 29 T cell receptor beta chains reported below all come from one sample, sequenced in a study of cytomegalovirus exposure and HLA in healthy donors. With 60 Vbeta and 13 Jbeta primers, the PCR was carried out. Some clones are missing from TCRdb's copy, which holds only in-frame ones; the method was immunoSEQ multiplex PCR. The sample includes more than 100,000 clones. The sequencing sample was made of PBMCs. These receptors all stem from a young man in good health and CMV-seronegative.

The chain employs TRBV19 and TRBJ1-5; perhaps TRBD1 as D (5 bases). This CDR3 has 16 residues. The germline V gene encodes CDR1 LNHDA and CDR2 SQIVND (reference sequence). V was clipped by 6 bases and J by 7 bases, with 22 bases between them. Written as DNA, the CDR3 is TGTGCCAGTAGGGATCGACTTCGGGGGGTCTGGCAGCCCCAGCATTTT. Translating gives CASRDRLRGVWQPQHF. Full variable domain (rest looked up from reference TRBV19 and TRBJ1-5): DGGITQSPKYLFRKEGQNVTLSCEQNLNHDAMYWYRQDPGQGLRLIYYSQIVNDFQKGDIAEGYSVSREKKESFPLTVTSAQKNPTAFYLCASRDRLRGVWQPQHFGDGTRLSIL.

V and J are TRBV11-2 and TRBJ1-1; D is possibly TRBD1 (6 bases). From germline, CDR1 is SGHAT and CDR2 FQNNGV. CDR3 length: 14 residues. With 5 bases removed from V and 4 bases from J, the gap between germline ends came to 14 bases. The CDR3 region has the DNA TGTGCCAGCAGCCACGGACAGCGTATCACTGAAGCTTTCTTT. It encodes CASSHGQRITEAFF.

This chain's CDR3 is CAISEGLAGFYNEQFF. The CDR3 DNA follows: TGTGCCATCAGTGAGGGGCTAGCGGGGTTTTACAATGAGCAGTTCTTC. The V gene is TRBV10-3, the J gene TRBJ2-1; 9 nucleotides agree with TRBD2. The CDR3 runs to 16 residues. V dropped 2 bases and J dropped 4; count of bases not matched to a gene: 6. The germline V gene has CDR1 ENHRY and CDR2 SYGVKD.

This rearrangement joins TRBV4-1 to TRBJ2-7; 9 bases are shared with TRBD1. Germline V gene data show CDR1 as MGHRA and CDR2 as YSYEKL. The CDR3 is 12 amino acids. J was trimmed by 5 bases and V by 8 bases; bases with no gene match: 4. The CDR3 is CASGTGSHEQYF. The CDR3 DNA reads TGCGCCAGCGGGACAGGGTCCCACGAGCAGTACTTC.

The V gene is TRBV7-9, the J gene TRBJ2-7; weak D call: TRBD2 (5 bases). Trimming left V 5 bases short and J 6 bases short, with 8 bases between. CDR1 SEHNR and CDR2 FQNEAQ come from the germline V gene (reference sequence). The CDR3 has 11 residues. CDR3 sequence reads: CASSRGSEQYF. CDR3 bases: TGTGCCAGCAGCCGGGGTTCCGAGCAGTACTTC.

J is TRBJ1-2 and V is TRBV5-1; D unclear. Trimming shortened V by 0 bases and J by 8 bases, and 8 bases separated the two germline ends. CDR3 size: 12 residues. From germline, CDR1 is SGHRS and CDR2 YFSETQ. The CDR3, as DNA: TGCGCCAGCAGCTTGGGCGAGGGCGGCTACACCTTC. This encodes CASSLGEGGYTF.

V is TRBV10-1 and J is TRBJ1-1, with 8 bases fitting TRBD1. J gave up 10 bases and V 3 bases, and 4 bases lay outside the gene matches. The V gene's germline CDR1 is WNHNN and CDR2 SYGVQD (reference sequence). The CDR3 totals 12 residues. In DNA, the CDR3 is TGCGCCAGCAGTGAAAACGACAGGGGAGCTTTCTTT. Translated, it gives CASSENDRGAFF.

The rearrangement links TRBV2 to TRBJ2-2; TRBD1 might be the D (5 bases). This CDR3 spans 14 amino acids. The germline V gene has CDR1 SNHLY and CDR2 FYNNEI. Trimming stripped 2 bases from V and 1 base from J, with 5 bases between. CDR3 sequence reads: CASSEQGNTGELFF. The DNA for the CDR3 is TGTGCCAGCAGTGAACAGGGGAACACCGGGGAGCTGTTTTTT.

This chain uses TRBV25-1 with TRBJ2-3; weak D call: TRBD1 (5 bases). The CDR3 sequence is 14 residues long. CDR1 and CDR2 from the germline V gene are MGHDK and SYGVNS. V was pared by 1 base and J by 12 bases, with 17 bases between. The CDR3 region has the DNA TGTGCCAGCAGTGAATTGTGGGGCAGGGTCGCCCAGTATTTT. Its translation: CASSELWGRVAQYF.

The J gene is TRBJ1-4, the V gene TRBV28; no clear D gene. The CDR3 length is 11 residues. V dropped 7 bases and J dropped 5 bases, with 5 bases sitting between them. Germline lookup yields CDR1 MDHEN and CDR2 SYDVKM. This chain's CDR3 is CASTLNEKLFF. As DNA, the CDR3 is TGTGCCAGCACCCTCAATGAAAAACTGTTTTTT.

The chain couples TRBV5-4 to TRBJ2-1; 7 nucleotides line up with TRBD2. The germline gives CDR1 SGHNT, CDR2 YYREEE (reference sequence). V lost 2 bases to trimming and J lost 3 bases; unmatched junction nucleotides: 5. The CDR3 has 15 amino acids. In DNA form, the CDR3 reads TGTGCCAGCAGCTTAGGGACTACGCTCTACAATGAGCAGTTCTTC. Protein sequence: CASSLGTTLYNEQFF.

This rearrangement joins TRBV30 to TRBJ1-1; no definite D call. The V gene lost 2 bases and the J gene lost 2 bases, with 9 bases spanning the gap. This CDR3 has 13 amino acids. CDR1 is GTSNPN and CDR2 is SVGIG in the germline V gene (reference sequence). As DNA, the CDR3 is TGTGCCTGGAGTAAGGGAGTAAACACTGAAGCTTTCTTT. It encodes CAWSKGVNTEAFF.

As regards this clone: A read error may account for a junction end that differs from germline. This chain uses TRBV7-7 with TRBJ2-7, with D perhaps TRBD2 (5 bases). The germline V gene encodes CDR1 SSHAT and CDR2 FNYEAQ (reference sequence). The CDR3 has 14 amino acids. The CDR3 nucleotides read TGTGCTAGCAGTCCGGGGTTAGGTGCCTACGAGCAGTACTTC. Its protein is CASSPGLGAYEQYF.

The chain links TRBV28 to TRBJ1-5; the D gene is possibly TRBD1 (6 bases). Trimming took off 2 bases at V and 0 bases at J, with 17 bases between the two ends. Germline loops: CDR1 MDHEN, CDR2 SYDVKM. The CDR3 is made up of 18 amino acids. The CDR3 bases are TGTGCCAGCAGTTTAATTATCCACAGGGACTATAGCAATCAGCCCCAGCATTTT. It specifies CASSLIIHRDYSNQPQHF.

This chain uses TRBV5-6 with TRBJ2-1; D is ambiguous. Per germline, CDR1 SGHDT and CDR2 YYEEEE. Trimming shortened V by 0 bases and J by 6 bases, and 10 bases separated the two germline ends. The CDR3 totals 14 residues. This chain's CDR3 is CASSLETGRNEQFF. For the CDR3, the DNA is TGTGCCAGCAGCTTGGAGACTGGTCGCAATGAGCAGTTCTTC.

The rearrangement uses TRBV5-8 and TRBJ2-3; the match to TRBD1 covers 8 bases. The V gene's germline CDR1 is SGHTS and CDR2 YDEGEE. V lost 6 bases, J lost 2 bases, and 5 bases stayed unmatched. The CDR3 length is 14 residues. The CDR3 nucleotides read TGTGCCAGCACCAAACAGGGGGTCACAGATACGCAGTATTTT. Residues: CASTKQGVTDTQYF.

The chain joins TRBV28 to TRBJ2-3, with TRBD1 identical over 8 bases. The CDR3 is 14 residues long. V trimming: 3 bases; J trimming: 4 bases; junction bases outside the gene matches: 3. The germline V gene encodes CDR1 MDHEN and CDR2 SYDVKM. The CDR3: CASSLLTGADTQYF. The CDR3, as DNA: TGTGCCAGCAGTTTGTTGACAGGGGCAGATACGCAGTATTTT. Using reference TRBV28 and TRBJ2-3 for the parts outside the CDR3, the full variable domain is DVKVTQSSRYLVKRTGEKVFLECVQDMDHENMFWYRQDPGLGLRLIYFSYDVKMKEKGDIPEGYSVSREKKERFSLILESASTNQTSMYLCASSLLTGADTQYFGPGTRLTVL.

The chain links TRBV7-8 to TRBJ2-1; 8 bases fit TRBD2. V gave up 5 bases and J gave up 3 bases; unmatched junction bases: 12. Germline lookup yields CDR1 SGHVS and CDR2 FQNEAQ. CDR3 length: 17 residues. The CDR3 spells CASSLTAGLGGYNEQFF. CDR3 in DNA: TGTGCCAGCAGCCTCACGGCGGGACTAGGGGGCTACAATGAGCAGTTCTTC.

The rearrangement uses TRBV7-2 and TRBJ2-5, with D possibly TRBD2 on 6 matching bases. TRBJ2-7 explains the end of the DNA better; the J call may be wrong. The CDR3 consists of 12 residues. CDR1 SGHTA and CDR2 FQGNSA come from the germline V gene. CDR3 nucleotides: TGTGCCAGCCGGAGGGCCGGTAACGAGCAGTACTTC. This encodes CASRRAGNEQYF.

The genes are TRBV5-1 and TRBJ2-5, with 8 bases fitting TRBD1. J was trimmed by 1 base and V by 4 bases; bases with no gene match: 9. The CDR3 runs to 16 residues. Germline V gene lookup returns CDR1 SGHRS and CDR2 YFSETQ. The CDR3, as DNA: TGCGCCAGCAGCCTCTATCCGGACAGGGCCCAAGAGACCCAGTACTTC. This translates into CASSLYPDRAQETQYF.

The V gene is TRBV7-8, the J gene TRBJ1-5, with TRBD1 as a possible D gene (5 bases). This CDR3 region has 13 residues. The V gene's germline CDR1 is SGHVS and CDR2 FQNEAQ. V shed 1 base and J shed 5 bases, with 6 bases lying between them. For the CDR3, the DNA is TGTGCCAGCAGCTTAGGGGGGGATCAGCCCCAGCATTTT. Translation gives CASSLGGDQPQHF.

The gene calls are TRBV7-9 and TRBJ2-1; D is ambiguous. V gave up 0 bases and J gave up 5 bases, with 11 bases separating them. This CDR3 contains 15 residues. From germline, CDR1 is SEHNR and CDR2 FQNEAQ (reference sequence). The CDR3 DNA reads TGTGCCAGCAGCTTAGCCAGTTTGAACGACAATGAGCAGTTCTTC. It yields the protein CASSLASLNDNEQFF.

The chain employs TRBV18 and TRBJ2-7; 8 bases agree with TRBD2. CDR1 and CDR2 (germline): KGHSH, LQKENI. The ends lost 2 bases at V and 1 base at J; junction bases unmatched: 4. The length of the CDR3 is 15 residues. The chain's CDR3 is CASSPEIAGSYEQYF. The CDR3 DNA reads TGTGCCAGCTCACCAGAGATAGCGGGGTCCTACGAGCAGTACTTC.

Concerning this clone itself: As the CDR3 is not closed by the conserved phenylalanine or tryptophan, this likely results from a read error. The DNA is omitted, as the CDR3 cannot be located on it reliably, and the CDR3 follows TCRdb's listing. The chain joins TRBV30 to TRBJ1-2. Ends included, the CDR3 has 10 residues. The germline V gene encodes CDR1 GTSNPN and CDR2 SVGIG (reference sequence). The CDR3 sequence: CAWSVPASSL.

The chain combines TRBV9 with TRBJ2-2; 7 positions agree with TRBD2. CDR3 length equals 16 residues. Per the germline V gene, CDR1 is SGDLS and CDR2 is YYNGEE. The trim removed 4 bases at V and 0 bases at J, leaving 6 bases unmatched. The CDR3 coding sequence is TGTGCCAGCAGCCCAGCCCTAGCGGCGAACACCGGGGAGCTGTTTTTT. Its protein is CASSPALAANTGELFF.

The rearrangement links TRBV19 to TRBJ2-3; the D gene is possibly TRBD2 (6 bases). The germline V gene encodes CDR1 LNHDA and CDR2 SQIVND (reference sequence). The V gene lost 3 bases and the J gene lost 2 bases, with 12 bases spanning the gap. CDR3 size: 15 residues. In nucleotides, the CDR3 is TGTGCCAGTAGTATGGGTCGGGGGTACACAGATACGCAGTATTTT. Translating it yields CASSMGRGYTDTQYF.

In nucleotides, the CDR3 is TGCGCCAGCAGCTTGGGACAGCTCAATGAAAAACTGTTTTTT. Its protein is CASSLGQLNEKLFF. The chain recombines TRBV5-1 with TRBJ1-4, with D possibly being TRBD1 (5 bases). This CDR3 has 14 residues. Germline V lookup: CDR1 SGHRS, CDR2 YFSETQ. The ends were cut back, 0 bases at V and 5 bases at J, with 8 bases in the middle.

The V gene is TRBV6-5, the J gene TRBJ2-3; 11 nucleotides agree with TRBD2. This CDR3 contains 15 residues. Trimming removed 0 bases from V and 13 bases from J; junction bases left unmatched: 9. CDR1 MNHEY and CDR2 SVGAGI come from the germline V gene. The CDR3 loop is CASSYSRTSGRDEYF. Written as DNA, the CDR3 is TGTGCCAGCAGTTACTCAAGGACTAGCGGGCGAGATGAGTATTTT.

The DNA for the CDR3 is TGTGCCAGCAGCCGCAGGGGGAACACTGAAGCTTTCTTT. Protein: CASSRRGNTEAFF. This sequence joins TRBV11-2 and TRBJ1-1; TRBD1 might be the D (6 bases). This CDR3 has 13 amino acids. Germline V gives CDR1 SGHAT, CDR2 FQNNGV. The V and J ends lost 5 bases and 1 base respectively, with 8 bases between them.